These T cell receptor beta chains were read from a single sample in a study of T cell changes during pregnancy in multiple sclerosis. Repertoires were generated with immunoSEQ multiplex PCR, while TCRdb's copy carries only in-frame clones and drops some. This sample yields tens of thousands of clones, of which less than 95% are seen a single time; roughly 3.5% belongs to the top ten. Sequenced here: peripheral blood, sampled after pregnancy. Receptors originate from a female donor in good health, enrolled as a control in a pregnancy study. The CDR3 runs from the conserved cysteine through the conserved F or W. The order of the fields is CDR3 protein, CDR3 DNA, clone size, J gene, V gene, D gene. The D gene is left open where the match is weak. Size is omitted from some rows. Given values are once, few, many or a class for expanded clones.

CDR3 protein: CASSHSLFGNTIYF
CDR3 DNA: TGTGCCAGCAGCCACAGTTTGTTCGGAAACACCATATATTTT
clone size: -
J gene: TRBJ1-3
V gene: TRBV25-1
D gene: -

CDR3 protein: CASSELGLAGSNEQFF
CDR3 DNA: TGTGCCAGCAGCGAATTGGGACTAGCGGGATCAAATGAGCAGTTCTTC
clone size: once
J gene: TRBJ2-1
V gene: TRBV9
D gene: TRBD2

CDR3 protein: CASSYHDLGNQPQHF
CDR3 DNA: TGTGCCAGCAGTTACCACGACCTAGGTAATCAGCCCCAGCATTTT
clone size: -
J gene: TRBJ1-5
V gene: TRBV6-6
D gene: -

CDR3 protein: CASRISGAGNTIYF
CDR3 DNA: TGTGCCAGCAGGATCAGCGGGGCAGGAAACACCATATATTTT
clone size: -
J gene: TRBJ1-3
V gene: TRBV7-2
D gene: -

CDR3 protein: CASSPLKRLAGLSTDTQYF
CDR3 DNA: TGTGCCAGCAGCCCCCTTAAAAGACTAGCGGGACTTAGCACAGATACGCAGTATTTT
clone size: -
J gene: TRBJ2-3
V gene: TRBV7-8
D gene: TRBD2

CDR3 protein: CASSPRLAGGLGDEQFF
CDR3 DNA: TGTGCCAGCTCACCAAGGCTAGCGGGGGGCCTCGGGGATGAGCAGTTCTTC
clone size: -
J gene: TRBJ2-1
V gene: TRBV18
D gene: TRBD2

CDR3 protein: CASSIDYTDTQYF
CDR3 DNA: TGTGCCAGCAGCATAGACTACACAGATACGCAGTATTTT
clone size: -
J gene: TRBJ2-3
V gene: TRBV9
D gene: -

CDR3 protein: CASSLTANTGELFF
CDR3 DNA: TGTGCCAGCAGCCTGACAGCGAACACCGGGGAGCTGTTTTTT
clone size: -
J gene: TRBJ2-2
V gene: TRBV11-2
D gene: -

CDR3 protein: CATSRQQGEGQPQHF
CDR3 DNA: TGTGCCACCAGCAGACAACAGGGTGAAGGTCAGCCCCAGCATTTT
clone size: -
J gene: TRBJ1-5
V gene: TRBV15
D gene: -

CDR3 protein: CASSYRSLAYEQYF
CDR3 DNA: TGTGCCAGCAGTTACAGATCTCTAGCGTACGAGCAGTACTTC
clone size: -
J gene: TRBJ2-7
V gene: TRBV6-5
D gene: -

CDR3 protein: CASSLTGGPSGYTF
CDR3 DNA: TGTGCCAGCAGCCTTACAGGGGGCCCCTCTGGCTACACCTTC
clone size: once
J gene: TRBJ1-2
V gene: TRBV27
D gene: TRBD1

CDR3 protein: CASSQDPGDGANVLTF
CDR3 DNA: TGCGCCAGCAGCCAAGATCCCGGGGATGGGGCCAACGTCCTGACTTTC
clone size: once
J gene: TRBJ2-6
V gene: TRBV4-3
D gene: -

CDR3 protein: CASSLLRDGYTF
CDR3 DNA: TGTGCCAGCAGCCTGCTCAGGGATGGCTACACCTTC
clone size: -
J gene: TRBJ1-2
V gene: TRBV7-2
D gene: -

CDR3 protein: CSVELRGSYNEQFF
CDR3 DNA: TGCAGCGTTGAACTCCGCGGGAGCTACAATGAGCAGTTCTTC
clone size: -
J gene: TRBJ2-1
V gene: TRBV29-1
D gene: TRBD2

CDR3 protein: CASSQWTSGTLGKETQYF
CDR3 DNA: TGTGCCAGCAGCCAATGGACTAGCGGCACACTGGGGAAAGAGACCCAGTACTTC
clone size: once
J gene: TRBJ2-5
V gene: TRBV7-8
D gene: TRBD2

CDR3 protein: CASGQGFSTNEKLFF
CDR3 DNA: TGTGCCAGCGGACAGGGGTTTTCAACTAATGAAAAACTGTTTTTT
clone size: -
J gene: TRBJ1-4
V gene: TRBV27
D gene: TRBD1

CDR3 protein: CASSLEREGTDTQYF
CDR3 DNA: TGTGCCAGCAGTTTAGAGCGGGAGGGGACAGATACGCAGTATTTT
clone size: -
J gene: TRBJ2-3
V gene: TRBV28
D gene: TRBD2

CDR3 protein: CASSLSPPGGASQPQHF
CDR3 DNA: TGTGCCAGCAGCTTAAGCCCCCCCGGGGGGGCCAGTCAGCCCCAGCATTTT
clone size: once
J gene: TRBJ1-5
V gene: TRBV7-9
D gene: -

CDR3 protein: CASSPPGQGLAPLHF
CDR3 DNA: TGTGCCAGCAGCCCTCCGGGACAGGGTCTGGCACCCCTCCACTTT
clone size: -
J gene: TRBJ1-6
V gene: TRBV5-5
D gene: TRBD1

CDR3 protein: CASSLDLSEAFF
CDR3 DNA: TGTGCCAGCAGCTTAGATCTGAGTGAAGCTTTCTTT
clone size: -
J gene: TRBJ1-1
V gene: TRBV7-9
D gene: -

CDR3 protein: CASARSGNEKLFF
CDR3 DNA: TGTGCCAGCGCGAGATCAGGGAATGAAAAACTGTTTTTT
clone size: -
J gene: TRBJ1-4
V gene: TRBV2
D gene: -

CDR3 protein: CASSPRVGDSYNEQFF
CDR3 DNA: TGTGCCAGCTCACCACGGGTAGGGGACTCCTACAATGAGCAGTTCTTC
clone size: few
J gene: TRBJ2-1
V gene: TRBV18
D gene: -

CDR3 protein: CASSSWDSTEAFF
CDR3 DNA: TGTGCCAGCAGCTCCTGGGACTCAACTGAAGCTTTCTTT
clone size: once
J gene: TRBJ1-1
V gene: TRBV7-6
D gene: -

CDR3 protein: CASSRRLATDTQYF
CDR3 DNA: TGTGCCAGCAGCCGCAGACTAGCCACAGATACGCAGTATTTT
clone size: -
J gene: TRBJ2-3
V gene: TRBV7-3
D gene: TRBD2

CDR3 protein: CASSLEASGNTIYF
CDR3 DNA: TGTGCCAGCAGCTTGGAAGCGTCTGGAAACACCATATATTTT
clone size: -
J gene: TRBJ1-3
V gene: TRBV7-8
D gene: -

CDR3 protein: CASSSTPGQPQHF
CDR3 DNA: TGTGCCAGCAGCTCCACCCCAGGACAGCCCCAGCATTTT
clone size: -
J gene: TRBJ1-5
V gene: TRBV7-2
D gene: -

CDR3 protein: CASSLAANEKLFF
CDR3 DNA: TGTGCCAGCAGCTTGGCGGCGAATGAAAAACTGTTTTTT
clone size: -
J gene: TRBJ1-4
V gene: TRBV7-9
D gene: -

CDR3 protein: CASSSGQGLYEQYF
CDR3 DNA: TGTGCCAGCAGCTCAGGACAGGGGCTATACGAGCAGTACTTC
clone size: -
J gene: TRBJ2-7
V gene: TRBV7-8
D gene: TRBD1

CDR3 protein: CASSYRKPRRVYEQYF
CDR3 DNA: TGTGCCAGCAGTTACCGGAAACCTCGACGGGTCTACGAGCAGTACTTC
clone size: -
J gene: TRBJ2-7
V gene: TRBV6-5
D gene: -

CDR3 protein: CASSLAGLSYNEQFF
CDR3 DNA: TGTGCCAGCAGCTTAGCGGGACTGAGCTACAATGAGCAGTTCTTC
clone size: -
J gene: TRBJ2-1
V gene: TRBV13
D gene: -

CDR3 protein: CASIGVLNTIYF
CDR3 DNA: TGTGCCAGCATCGGGGTCTTAAACACCATATATTTT
clone size: -
J gene: TRBJ1-3
V gene: TRBV2
D gene: -

CDR3 protein: CASRGPSGGNSDTQYF
CDR3 DNA: TGTGCCAGCAGGGGGCCTAGCGGGGGGAACTCAGATACGCAGTATTTT
clone size: -
J gene: TRBJ2-3
V gene: TRBV4-2
D gene: TRBD2

CDR3 protein: CASSQGGGLAGTTDTQYF
CDR3 DNA: TGCGCCAGCAGCCAAGGAGGGGGACTAGCGGGGACTACAGATACGCAGTATTTT
clone size: -
J gene: TRBJ2-3
V gene: TRBV4-1
D gene: TRBD2

CDR3 protein: CASSDSSPAGDTINSGNTIYF
CDR3 DNA: TGTGCCAGCAGTGACTCTTCCCCGGCTGGGGACACGATAAACTCTGGAAACACCATATATTTT
clone size: -
J gene: TRBJ1-3
V gene: TRBV6-4
D gene: -

CDR3 protein: CASSGRLAGGFNEQFF
CDR3 DNA: TGTGCCAGCAGTGGAAGACTAGCGGGAGGATTCAATGAGCAGTTCTTC
clone size: -
J gene: TRBJ2-1
V gene: TRBV2
D gene: TRBD2

CDR3 protein: CASRFLLNQPQHF
CDR3 DNA: TGTGCCAGCCGCTTTCTACTCAATCAGCCCCAGCATTTT
clone size: -
J gene: TRBJ1-5
V gene: TRBV6-1
D gene: -

CDR3 protein: CASSLANRGGGYTF
CDR3 DNA: TGTGCCAGCAGCTTGGCCAATAGGGGGGGTGGCTACACCTTC
clone size: -
J gene: TRBJ1-2
V gene: TRBV5-6
D gene: -

CDR3 protein: CASSFGGQEKLFF
CDR3 DNA: TGTGCCAGCAGTTTCGGGGGACAGGAAAAACTGTTTTTT
clone size: -
J gene: TRBJ1-4
V gene: TRBV28
D gene: TRBD1

CDR3 protein: CASSPRRDSTEAFF
CDR3 DNA: TGTGCCAGCTCACCACGGAGGGATAGCACTGAAGCTTTCTTT
clone size: -
J gene: TRBJ1-1
V gene: TRBV18
D gene: -

CDR3 protein: CASSLPGTEAFF
CDR3 DNA: TGCGCCAGCAGCTTGCCCGGCACTGAAGCTTTCTTT
clone size: -
J gene: TRBJ1-1
V gene: TRBV5-1
D gene: -

CDR3 protein: CAGQGNQGGYTF
CDR3 DNA: TGTGCCGGACAGGGGAATCAAGGGGGCTACACCTTC
clone size: -
J gene: TRBJ1-2
V gene: TRBV28
D gene: TRBD1

CDR3 protein: CAISEATSGSTDTQYF
CDR3 DNA: TGTGCCATCAGTGAGGCGACTAGCGGGAGTACAGATACGCAGTATTTT
clone size: -
J gene: TRBJ2-3
V gene: TRBV10-3
D gene: TRBD2

CDR3 protein: CASSLDTNTGELFF
CDR3 DNA: TGTGCCAGCAGCTTGGACACGAACACCGGGGAGCTGTTTTTT
clone size: -
J gene: TRBJ2-2
V gene: TRBV7-3
D gene: -

CDR3 protein: CASSEAGLAGVIEQFF
CDR3 DNA: TGTGCCAGCAGTGAAGCGGGACTAGCGGGAGTAATTGAGCAGTTCTTC
clone size: once
J gene: TRBJ2-1
V gene: TRBV2
D gene: TRBD2

CDR3 protein: CASSLNLGLAGLTQYF
CDR3 DNA: TGTGCCAGCAGTTTAAATTTGGGACTAGCGGGACTTACGCAGTATTTT
clone size: -
J gene: TRBJ2-3
V gene: TRBV28
D gene: TRBD2

CDR3 protein: CASGRGQGIETQYF
CDR3 DNA: TGTGCTAGTGGCCGAGGACAGGGTATAGAGACCCAGTACTTC
clone size: -
J gene: TRBJ2-5
V gene: TRBV12-5
D gene: TRBD1

CDR3 protein: CASSLSGTGGSETQYF
CDR3 DNA: TGTGCCAGCAGTTTAAGCGGGACCGGAGGTTCAGAGACCCAGTACTTC
clone size: -
J gene: TRBJ2-5
V gene: TRBV28
D gene: TRBD2

CDR3 protein: CASSPRASGQGMNGYTF
CDR3 DNA: TGCGCCAGCAGCCCCAGAGCATCGGGACAGGGTATGAATGGCTACACCTTC
clone size: once
J gene: TRBJ1-2
V gene: TRBV4-3
D gene: TRBD1

CDR3 protein: CASSPQGLSSYEQYF
CDR3 DNA: TGTGCCAGTAGCCCACAGGGGCTCTCATCCTACGAGCAGTACTTC
clone size: -
J gene: TRBJ2-7
V gene: TRBV19
D gene: TRBD1

CDR3 protein: CASNRQGAQETQYF
CDR3 DNA: TGCGCCAGCAACCGACAGGGGGCACAAGAGACCCAGTACTTC
clone size: -
J gene: TRBJ2-5
V gene: TRBV5-1
D gene: TRBD1

CDR3 protein: CASSLGLGLAQDEQFF
CDR3 DNA: TGTGCCAGCAGCTTAGGTCTCGGTCTAGCCCAGGATGAGCAGTTCTTC
clone size: -
J gene: TRBJ2-1
V gene: TRBV7-6
D gene: -

CDR3 protein: CASGLEGVRQETQYF
CDR3 DNA: TGTGCTAGTGGTTTGGAAGGGGTTCGACAAGAGACCCAGTACTTC
clone size: -
J gene: TRBJ2-5
V gene: TRBV12-5
D gene: -

CDR3 protein: CASSPTAGTYEQYF
CDR3 DNA: TGTGCCAGCTCACCAACGGCAGGAACCTACGAGCAGTACTTC
clone size: -
J gene: TRBJ2-7
V gene: TRBV18
D gene: -

CDR3 protein: CASSLAARDEQYF
CDR3 DNA: TGTGCCAGCAGCTTGGCTGCCAGGGACGAGCAGTACTTC
clone size: -
J gene: TRBJ2-7
V gene: TRBV5-6
D gene: -

CDR3 protein: CASSLFGTSGLSSYNEQFF
CDR3 DNA: TGTGCCAGCAGCTTATTCGGGACTAGCGGATTAAGCTCCTACAATGAGCAGTTCTTC
clone size: -
J gene: TRBJ2-1
V gene: TRBV9
D gene: TRBD2

CDR3 protein: CASSLVTGQYNEQFF
CDR3 DNA: TGCGCCAGCAGCTTGGTTACGGGACAATACAATGAGCAGTTCTTC
clone size: -
J gene: TRBJ2-1
V gene: TRBV5-1
D gene: -

CDR3 protein: CSALAEMQYF
CDR3 DNA: TGCAGTGCCCTAGCGGAAATGCAGTATTTT
clone size: -
J gene: TRBJ2-3
V gene: TRBV20-1
D gene: TRBD2

CDR3 protein: CASSYRLATGGEWQPQHF
CDR3 DNA: TGTGCCAGCAGCTACCGATTAGCTACAGGGGGCGAGTGGCAGCCCCAGCATTTT
clone size: -
J gene: TRBJ1-5
V gene: TRBV4-2
D gene: TRBD1

CDR3 protein: CASSLERGGELFF
CDR3 DNA: TGTGCCAGCAGCTTAGAACGGGGCGGGGAGCTGTTTTTT
clone size: -
J gene: TRBJ2-2
V gene: TRBV7-7
D gene: -

CDR3 protein: CASSLLAGDTGELFF
CDR3 DNA: TGCGCCAGCAGCTTACTAGCGGGAGACACCGGGGAGCTGTTTTTT
clone size: -
J gene: TRBJ2-2
V gene: TRBV5-1
D gene: TRBD2